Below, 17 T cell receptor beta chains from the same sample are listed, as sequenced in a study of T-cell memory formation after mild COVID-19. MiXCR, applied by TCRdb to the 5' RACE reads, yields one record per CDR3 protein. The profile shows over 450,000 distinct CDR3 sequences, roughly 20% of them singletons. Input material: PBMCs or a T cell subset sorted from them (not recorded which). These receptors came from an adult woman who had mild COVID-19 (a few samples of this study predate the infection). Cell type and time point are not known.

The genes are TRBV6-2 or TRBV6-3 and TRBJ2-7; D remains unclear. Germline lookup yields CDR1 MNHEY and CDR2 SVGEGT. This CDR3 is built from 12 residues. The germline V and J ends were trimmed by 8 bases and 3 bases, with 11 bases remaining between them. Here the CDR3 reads CASGLAVYEQYF. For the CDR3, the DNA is TGTGCCAGCGGTCTGGCGGTCTACGAGCAGTACTTC.

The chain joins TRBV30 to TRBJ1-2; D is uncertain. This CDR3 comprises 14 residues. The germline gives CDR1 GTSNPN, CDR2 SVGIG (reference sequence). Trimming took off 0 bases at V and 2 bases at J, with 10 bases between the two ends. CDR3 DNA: TGTGCCTGGAGTGTACACAGTTCCAACTATGGCTACACCTTC. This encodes CAWSVHSSNYGYTF.

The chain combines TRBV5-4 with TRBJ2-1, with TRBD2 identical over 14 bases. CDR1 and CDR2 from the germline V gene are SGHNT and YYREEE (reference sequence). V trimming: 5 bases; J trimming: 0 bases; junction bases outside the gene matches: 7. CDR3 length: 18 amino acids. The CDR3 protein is CASRSGLAGVPSYNEQFF. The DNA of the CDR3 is TGTGCCAGCAGGTCGGGACTAGCGGGAGTGCCCTCCTACAATGAGCAGTTCTTC.

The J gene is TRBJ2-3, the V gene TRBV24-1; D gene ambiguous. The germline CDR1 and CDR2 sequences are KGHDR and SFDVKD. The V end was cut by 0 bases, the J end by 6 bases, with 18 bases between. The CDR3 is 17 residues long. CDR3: CATSDLQKTRAPDTQYF. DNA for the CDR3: TGTGCCACCAGTGATTTGCAGAAGACAAGAGCCCCTGATACGCAGTATTTT.

CDR3 loop: CASMRSAHYEQYF. The CDR3 region has the DNA TGTGCCAGCATGCGTAGCGCCCACTACGAGCAGTACTTC. V and J are TRBV12-3 or TRBV12-4 and TRBJ2-7; D is perhaps TRBD2 (5 bases). The CDR3 runs 13 residues. V shed 7 bases and J shed 3 bases, with 13 bases lying between them.

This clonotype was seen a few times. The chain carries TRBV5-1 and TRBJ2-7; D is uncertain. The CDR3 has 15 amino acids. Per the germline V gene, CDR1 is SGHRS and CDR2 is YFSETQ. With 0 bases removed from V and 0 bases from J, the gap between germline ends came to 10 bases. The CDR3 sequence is CASSLAGFPSYEQYF. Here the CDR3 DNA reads TGCGCCAGCAGCTTGGCTGGGTTCCCCTCCTACGAGCAGTACTTC.

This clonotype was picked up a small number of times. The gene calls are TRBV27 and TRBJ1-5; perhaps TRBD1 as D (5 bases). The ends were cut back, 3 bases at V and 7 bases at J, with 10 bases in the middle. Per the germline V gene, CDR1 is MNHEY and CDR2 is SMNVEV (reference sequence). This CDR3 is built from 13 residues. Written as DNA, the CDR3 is TGTGCCAGCAGTTTCCGGGGGAGGCAGCCCCAGCATTTT. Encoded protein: CASSFRGRQPQHF.

CDR3 loop: CASSQDWGYNEQFF. The CDR3 coding sequence is TGCGCCAGCAGCCAAGACTGGGGGTACAATGAGCAGTTCTTC. The chain is built from TRBV4-3 and TRBJ2-1; D possibly uses TRBD1 or TRBD2 (5 bases each). V was shortened by 0 bases and J by 4 bases, with 7 bases between the two germline ends. Germline V gene lookup returns CDR1 LGHNA and CDR2 YSLEER. The CDR3 extends over 14 amino acids.

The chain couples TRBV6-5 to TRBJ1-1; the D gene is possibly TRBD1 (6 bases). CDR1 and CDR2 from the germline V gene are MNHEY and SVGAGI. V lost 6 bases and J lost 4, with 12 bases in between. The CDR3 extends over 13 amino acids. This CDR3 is CASSRQGTTEAFF. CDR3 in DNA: TGTGCCAGCAGCAGGCAGGGGACCACTGAAGCTTTCTTT.

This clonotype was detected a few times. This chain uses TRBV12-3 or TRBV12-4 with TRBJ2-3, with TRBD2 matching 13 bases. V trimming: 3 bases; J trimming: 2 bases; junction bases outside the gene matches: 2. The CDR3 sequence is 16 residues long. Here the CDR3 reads CASSFGLAGATDTQYF. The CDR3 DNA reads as TGTGCCAGCAGTTTCGGACTAGCGGGGGCCACAGATACGCAGTATTTT.

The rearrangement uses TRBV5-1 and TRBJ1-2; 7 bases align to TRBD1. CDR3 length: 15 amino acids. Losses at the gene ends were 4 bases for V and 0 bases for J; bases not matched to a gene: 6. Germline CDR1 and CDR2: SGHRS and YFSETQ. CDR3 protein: CASSQGQPTNYGYTF. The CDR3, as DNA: TGCGCCAGCAGCCAGGGACAGCCTACTAACTATGGCTACACCTTC. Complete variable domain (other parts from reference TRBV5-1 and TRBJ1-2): KAGVTQTPRYLIKTRGQQVTLSCSPISGHRSVSWYQQTPGQGLQFLFEYFSETQRNKGNFPGRFSGRQFSNSRSEMNVSTLELGDSALYLCASSQGQPTNYGYTFGSGTRLTVV.

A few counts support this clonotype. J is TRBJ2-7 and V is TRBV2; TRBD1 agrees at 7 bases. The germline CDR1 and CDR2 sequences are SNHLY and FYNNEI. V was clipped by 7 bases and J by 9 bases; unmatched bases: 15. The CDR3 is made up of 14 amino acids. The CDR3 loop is CASTGQVLTGWQYF. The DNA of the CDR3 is TGTGCCAGCACTGGACAGGTACTCACGGGCTGGCAGTACTTC.

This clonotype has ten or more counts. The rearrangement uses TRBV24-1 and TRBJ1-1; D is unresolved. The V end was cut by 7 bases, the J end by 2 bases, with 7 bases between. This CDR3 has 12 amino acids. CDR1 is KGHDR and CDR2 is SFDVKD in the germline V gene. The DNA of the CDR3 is TGTGCCACCAGGGAGGGAAACACTGAAGCTTTCTTT. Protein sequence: CATREGNTEAFF.

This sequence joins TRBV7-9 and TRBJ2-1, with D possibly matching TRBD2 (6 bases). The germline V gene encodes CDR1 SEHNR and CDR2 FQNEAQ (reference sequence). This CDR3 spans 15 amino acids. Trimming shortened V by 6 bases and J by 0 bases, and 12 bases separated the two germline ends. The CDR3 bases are TGTGCCAGCAGGGCTCCGGGGGTCTCCTACAATGAGCAGTTCTTC. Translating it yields CASRAPGVSYNEQFF.

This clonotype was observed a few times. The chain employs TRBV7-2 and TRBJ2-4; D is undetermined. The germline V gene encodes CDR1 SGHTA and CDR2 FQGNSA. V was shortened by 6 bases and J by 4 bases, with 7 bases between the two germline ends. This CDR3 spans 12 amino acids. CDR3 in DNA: TGTGCCAGCAGTCGGTCGAAAAACATTCAGTACTTC. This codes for CASSRSKNIQYF.

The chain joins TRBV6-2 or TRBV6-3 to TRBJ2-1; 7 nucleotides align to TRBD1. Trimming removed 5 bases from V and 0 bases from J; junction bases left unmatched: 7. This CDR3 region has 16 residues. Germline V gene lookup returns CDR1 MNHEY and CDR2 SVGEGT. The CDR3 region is CASSQWDSSSYNEQFF. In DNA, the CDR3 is TGTGCCAGCAGTCAGTGGGACAGCAGCTCCTACAATGAGCAGTTCTTC.

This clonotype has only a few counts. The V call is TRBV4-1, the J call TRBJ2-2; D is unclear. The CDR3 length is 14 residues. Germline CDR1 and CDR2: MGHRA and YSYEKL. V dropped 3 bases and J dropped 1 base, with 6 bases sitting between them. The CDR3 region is CASSHRLNTGELFF. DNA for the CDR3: TGCGCCAGCAGCCACCGATTGAACACCGGGGAGCTGTTTTTT.